This TCR beta chain comes out of a study of PD-1 blockade in classical Hodgkin lymphoma. Study-level background: Patients were given intravenous nivolumab, 3 mg/kg, every 2 weeks.

Each of the patients experienced relapse following autologous stem cell transplantation, and their brentuximab vedotin exposure differed. The length of the CDR3 is 13 residues. Germline values: CDR1 SGHRS, CDR2 YFSETQ. As for this clone: At one boundary the junction diverges from the germline segment, which might be a read error. Other nucleotide sequences from this sample produce the same CDR3.

Only in-frame clones appear in the TCRdb table, and some are missing; sequencing was by immunoSEQ multiplex PCR. This table has about 58,000 clones, 75% to 95% appearing once. The TCR sequence derives from a human donor with classical Hodgkin lymphoma. The source was peripheral blood mononuclear cells (PBMCs), collected before the second cycle of nivolumab. J is TRBJ1-1 and V is TRBV5-1; D ambiguous. This CDR3 is CASSLGGNTEAFF. The CDR3 DNA sequence: TGCGCTAGCAGCTTGGGAGGGAACACTGAAGCTTTCTTT. The whole variable domain, filled in from reference TRBV5-1 and TRBJ1-1, reads KAGVTQTPRYLIKTRGQQVTLSCSPISGHRSVSWYQQTPGQGLQFLFEYFSETQRNKGNFPGRFSGRQFSNSRSEMNVSTLELGDSALYLCASSLGGNTEAFFGQGTRLTVV.